Below, one T cell receptor beta chain is given with its context. What it binds is not known. Measured with immunoSEQ multiplex PCR; TCRdb has only the in-frame clones, and not every one. The sample yields about 19,000 clones, more than 80% seen once. This CDR3 has 15 residues. CDR1 SGHAT and CDR2 FQNNGV come from the germline V gene. V gave up 5 bases and J gave up 4 bases; unmatched junction bases: 7. The sample is drawn from a study of chemoradiotherapy in HPV16-positive cancers. Study conclusions and caveats: Non-HPV-specific T cells did not expand in tumors during treatment, whereas candidate HPV-specific clones and E7-related motifs did.

The rearrangement uses TRBV11-2 and TRBJ2-3, with 9 bases aligning to TRBD2. The sequence was obtained from a human donor with HPV-associated anogenital cancer. The starting material was blood, obtained from a patient who underwent chemoradiotherapy. The CDR3 sequence: CASSLQRGAADTQYF. The CDR3 DNA follows: TGTGCCAGCAGCCTACAGCGGGGGGCCGCAGATACGCAGTATTTT.